The 17 T cell receptor beta chains below come from one sample, sequenced in a study of blood T cell repertoires in COVID-19. Produced via immunoSEQ multiplex PCR; TCRdb's table is partial and in-frame only. The profile shows approximately 74,000 clones, roughly 80% of them singletons. Sequencing was done on a sample of peripheral blood. Receptor source: an elderly woman with active or convalescent COVID-19.

A few counts support this clone. CDR3 DNA: TGTGCCAGCAGCCCCATCGGGTCCACAGATACGCAGTATTTT. It specifies CASSPIGSTDTQYF. This chain links TRBV11-1 with TRBJ2-3; D is uncertain. The CDR3 sequence is 14 residues long. Looked up from germline, CDR1 is SGHAT and CDR2 is FQDESV (reference sequence). V was pared by 5 bases and J by 2 bases, with 11 bases between.

V usage is TRBV6-6 and J usage is TRBJ2-3, with 11 bases aligning to TRBD2. In germline, CDR1 is MNHNY, CDR2 SVGAGI (reference sequence). The CDR3 sequence is 16 residues long. Trimming cost V 2 bases and J 3 bases; bases outside gene matches: 4. CDR3 coding DNA: TGTGCCAGCAGTTACCGTAGCGGGAGGGGGACAGATACGCAGTATTTT. Protein product: CASSYRSGRGTDTQYF.

The chain links TRBV5-1 to TRBJ2-2, with TRBD2 matching over 10 bases. V lost 3 bases, J lost 4 bases, and 6 bases stayed unmatched. Germline CDR1 and CDR2: SGHRS and YFSETQ. The CDR3 length is 16 residues. DNA of the CDR3: TGCGCCAGCAGCTGGCTAGCGGGAGCGGGCACCGGGGAGCTGTTTTTT. It yields the protein CASSWLAGAGTGELFF.

This chain joins TRBV11-3 and TRBJ2-2, with TRBD1 as a possible D gene (5 bases). This CDR3 contains 15 residues. Looked up from germline, CDR1 is SGHNT and CDR2 is YENEEA. V shed 5 bases and J shed 0 bases, with 10 bases lying between them. CDR3 in amino acids: CASSLRGTNTGELFF. The CDR3 nucleotides are TGTGCCAGCAGCCTTAGGGGTACGAACACCGGGGAGCTGTTTTTT.

This rearrangement joins TRBV10-1 to TRBJ1-1; 7 bases are shared with TRBD1. The CDR3 totals 15 residues. Germline assignment: CDR1 WNHNN and CDR2 SYGVQD (reference sequence). With V trimmed by 6 bases and J by 0 bases, 7 bases remained unmatched. The CDR3 here is CASSRDSGMNTEAFF. CDR3 bases: TGCGCCAGCAGCCGGGACAGTGGCATGAACACTGAAGCTTTCTTT.

This clone was detected once. J is TRBJ2-6 and V is TRBV18; TRBD1 aligns across 9 bases. Germline lookup yields CDR1 KGHSH and CDR2 LQKENI. V dropped 3 bases and J dropped 0; count of bases not matched to a gene: 6. The CDR3 totals 18 residues. CDR3 protein: CASSPLDRGSSGANVLTF. DNA for the CDR3: TGTGCCAGCTCACCCCTGGACAGGGGTAGCTCTGGGGCCAACGTCCTGACTTTC.

The chain joins TRBV2 to TRBJ1-6, with 9 positions matching TRBD1. The ends lost 5 bases at V and 7 bases at J; junction bases unmatched: 6. The length of the CDR3 is 15 residues. Germline V gives CDR1 SNHLY, CDR2 FYNNEI. CDR3 DNA: TGTGCCAGCAGTATACAGGGGGCCGGGAATTCACCCCTCCACTTT. It codes for CASSIQGAGNSPLHF.

V usage is TRBV7-6 and J usage is TRBJ2-2, with a weak D call TRBD2 (6 bases). CDR3 length equals 15 residues. V was cut by 3 bases and J by 2 bases, with 10 bases left in between. The V gene's germline CDR1 is SGHVS and CDR2 FNYEAQ. The CDR3: CASSFSGLNTGELFF. Written as DNA, the CDR3 is TGTGCCAGCAGCTTCTCGGGACTTAACACCGGGGAGCTGTTTTTT.

This clone was seen a few times. The chain joins TRBV6-2 or TRBV6-3 to TRBJ1-1; D unclear. Trimming removed 2 bases from V and 1 base from J, with 11 bases in between. The CDR3 has 15 amino acids. Germline lookup yields CDR1 MNHEY and CDR2 SVGEGT. The CDR3 is CASSYEGRPNTEAFF. DNA of the CDR3: TGTGCCAGCAGTTACGAGGGCAGGCCGAACACTGAAGCTTTCTTT.

The genes are TRBV18 and TRBJ2-5, with a possible D match to TRBD1 (5 bases). With 0 bases removed from V and 4 bases from J, the gap between germline ends came to 12 bases. Germline CDR1 reads KGHSH; CDR2 reads LQKENI. The CDR3 consists of 15 residues. CDR3 DNA sequence: TGTGCCAGCTCACCACCGGGCAGGGTGGGAGAGACCCAGTACTTC. Translated: CASSPPGRVGETQYF.

V and J are TRBV18 and TRBJ1-2; the match to TRBD1 covers 11 bases. The CDR3 totals 16 residues. The germline V gene encodes CDR1 KGHSH and CDR2 LQKENI. The V gene end was trimmed by 6 bases and the J gene end by 3 bases; junction bases not matched to a gene: 9. Here the CDR3 DNA reads TGTGCCAGCTCCGGAAGGGGGACAGGGGGTGACTATGGCTACACCTTC. It codes for CASSGRGTGGDYGYTF.

The V call is TRBV29-1, the J call TRBJ1-2; maybe TRBD1 (5 bases). V shed 2 bases and J shed 4 bases, with 14 bases lying between them. This CDR3 has 14 amino acids. Germline V gene sequence: CDR1 SQVTM, CDR2 ANQGSEA. The CDR3 region is CSVESGGGIYGYTF. CDR3 nucleotide sequence: TGCAGCGTTGAATCGGGGGGAGGGATCTATGGCTACACCTTC.

This clone turned up a few times. The rearrangement joins TRBV21-1 to TRBJ2-3; TRBD2, as called in the table, went unchecked against the DNA. TRBV21-1 is a pseudogene. This CDR3 spans 20 amino acids. The CDR3 loop reads CASRIPWGVYTRQLSDTQYF. For the CDR3, the DNA is TGTGCCAGCAGGATACCTTGGGGGGTTTACACCCGCCAGTTGAGTGATACGCAGTATTTT.

This clone showed up just a few times. The chain links TRBV11-3 to TRBJ2-1; maybe TRBD1 (6 bases). With 5 bases removed from V and 2 bases from J, the gap between germline ends came to 16 bases. The CDR3 totals 16 residues. Germline CDR1 reads SGHNT; CDR2 reads YENEEA. CDR3 DNA sequence: TGTGCCAGCAGCACAAGGGGTGCAGGGGCCTACAATGAGCAGTTCTTC. It is translated as CASSTRGAGAYNEQFF.

This clone was observed once. The chain employs TRBV10-3 and TRBJ2-7; 10 bases fit TRBD2. J lost 2 bases, V lost 10 bases, and 8 bases had no gene match. CDR1 and CDR2 (germline): ENHRY, SYGVKD. The CDR3 length is 14 residues. CDR3 in DNA: TGTGCCACCACCCGGACTAGCGGCCCCTACGAGCAGTACTTC. It specifies CATTRTSGPYEQYF.

The chain is built from TRBV5-1 and TRBJ1-1, with 10 bases fitting TRBD1. The CDR3 sequence is 14 residues long. Germline V gives CDR1 SGHRS, CDR2 YFSETQ. Germline trimming cut 6 bases from V and 5 bases from J; bases unmatched to any gene: 7. The CDR3 DNA reads as TGCGCCAGCACCTGGGGACAGGGGTATACTGAAGCTTTCTTT. Amino acid sequence: CASTWGQGYTEAFF.

The rearrangement joins TRBV7-9 to TRBJ2-7, with 12 bases identical to TRBD2. CDR3 length equals 15 residues. V dropped 0 bases and J dropped 6; count of bases not matched to a gene: 3. In germline, CDR1 is SEHNR, CDR2 FQNEAQ (reference sequence). The CDR3 bases are TGTGCCAGCAGCTTAGCCCTAGCGGGAGGGCCCGAGCAGTACTTC. Translating gives CASSLALAGGPEQYF.